Listed here are 8 T cell receptor beta chains from one sample, sequenced in a study of CD4+ T cells in melanoma. Sequenced by immunoSEQ multiplex PCR; TCRdb stores in-frame clones only, minus some. The sample records just under 10,000 clones, 55% to 75% being singletons. Input material: tumor tissue. The receptors were sampled from a human donor with melanoma.

This clone counts as medium-sized (0.01 to 0.1%). Other DNA sequences in this sample translate to the same CDR3. The V and J genes are TRBV5-1 and TRBJ1-3; the D is unclear. CDR1 is SGHRS and CDR2 is YFSETQ in the germline V gene. With 0 bases removed from V and 2 bases from J, the gap between germline ends came to 9 bases. This CDR3 contains 15 residues. CDR3 protein: CASSLVGVPGNTIYF. CDR3 DNA: TGCGCCAGCAGCTTGGTCGGGGTTCCTGGAAACACCATATATTTT.

The chain employs TRBV19 and TRBJ1-4; no firm D call. The CDR3 spans 16 residues. Germline values: CDR1 LNHDA, CDR2 SQIVND (reference sequence). V shed 2 bases and J shed 0 bases, with 10 bases lying between them. As DNA, the CDR3 is TGTGCCAGTAGTATACTGGCCGCGGCAACTAATGAAAAACTGTTTTTT. This translates into CASSILAAATNEKLFF.

This chain links TRBV9 with TRBJ1-2; D is uncertain. The CDR3 length is 13 residues. Germline CDR1 SGDLS, CDR2 YYNGEE. The ends were cut back, 3 bases at V and 3 bases at J, with 9 bases in the middle. CDR3 residues: CASSATRDYGYTF. DNA for the CDR3: TGTGCCAGCAGCGCCACGAGAGACTATGGCTACACCTTC.

This clone was detected only a few times. The chain carries TRBV7-3 and TRBJ2-3; 13 bases match TRBD2. After removal of 5 bases from V and 0 bases from J, the junction contained 5 bases not matched to a gene. The germline V gene has CDR1 SGHTA and CDR2 FQGTGA. This CDR3 spans 17 amino acids. As DNA, the CDR3 is TGTGCCAGCAGCCGGACTAGCGGGGGAAAGAGCACAGATACGCAGTATTTT. This codes for CASSRTSGGKSTDTQYF.

The chain has TRBV7-9 and TRBJ1-4, with D possibly matching TRBD1 (5 bases). This CDR3 has 13 residues. The germline CDR1 and CDR2 sequences are SEHNR and FQNEAQ (reference sequence). Trimming cost V 4 bases and J 15 bases, with 18 bases left between them. CDR3 region: CASSSFTGEKVFF. DNA of the CDR3: TGTGCCAGCAGCTCTTTTACGGGGGAAAAGGTGTTTTTT. The full variable domain, its missing parts supplied by reference TRBV7-9 and TRBJ1-4, is DTGVSQNPRHKITKRGQNVTFRCDPISEHNRLYWYRQTLGQGPEFLTYFQNEAQLEKSRLLSDRFSAERPKGSFSTLEIQRTEQGDSAMYLCASSSFTGEKVFFGSGTQLSVL.

Notes on this clone: The sample contains more than one DNA sequence encoding this CDR3. This rearrangement joins TRBV2 to TRBJ1-1; D remains ambiguous. V lost 11 bases and J 1 base, leaving 8 bases between the germline ends. This CDR3 region has 11 residues. The germline gives CDR1 SNHLY, CDR2 FYNNEI. The CDR3 is CARQSNTEAFF. The DNA for the CDR3 is TGTGCCCGCCAATCGAACACTGAAGCTTTCTTT.

The chain is built from TRBV11-1 and TRBJ2-2, with D perhaps matching TRBD2 (6 bases). This CDR3 comprises 15 residues. Trimming removed 2 bases at V and 1 base at J, with 8 bases between. Germline CDR1 reads SGHAT; CDR2 reads FQDESV (reference sequence). Written as DNA, the CDR3 is TGTGCCAGCAGCTTACACGGGGGGAACACCGGGGAGCTGTTTTTT. Translating it yields CASSLHGGNTGELFF.

This clone was found a few times. The rearrangement links TRBV2 to TRBJ2-4; D remains ambiguous. Trimming shortened V by 6 bases and J by 1 base, and 7 bases separated the two germline ends. Looked up from germline, CDR1 is SNHLY and CDR2 is FYNNEI. The CDR3 sequence is 13 residues long. The CDR3 is CASSSAAKNIQYF. The CDR3, as DNA: TGTGCCAGCAGCTCGGCGGCCAAAAACATTCAGTACTTC. Full variable domain (remainder filled in from reference TRBV2 and TRBJ2-4): EPEVTQTPSHQVTQMGQEVILRCVPISNHLYFYWYRQILGQKVEFLVSFYNNEISEKSEIFDDQFSVERPDGSNFTLKIRSTKLEDSAMYFCASSSAAKNIQYFGAGTRLSVL.